The present entry profiles one T cell receptor beta chain with its context. Original analysis: Amplification of reference gene primers was used by the study to estimate nucleated cell counts. Sequenced by immunoSEQ multiplex PCR; TCRdb stores in-frame clones only, minus some. Clone size and the V and J calls come from that table; the DNA yielded D and trimming. Of roughly 140,000 clones detected, more than 65% appear once; the ten largest clones hold around 4.4%. The data were obtained in a study of blood T cell repertoires in COVID-19. Overall study context: The study drew acute and convalescent COVID-19 samples from the United States, Italy and Spain. Nucleic acid was either cDNA or gDNA, and it came from T cells, B-cell-depleted T cells, or PBMCs.

Trimming took 2 bases from V and 2 from J; bases not matched to a gene: 4. Germline lookup yields CDR1 SGDLS and CDR2 YYNGEE. This CDR3 region has 18 residues. Sequenced sample: peripheral blood. The rearrangement uses TRBV9 and TRBJ2-1; 16 positions agree with TRBD2. The receptor was isolated from a man between 60 and 75 years old with acute or convalescent COVID-19. CDR3 loop: CASSVLGTSGRAYNEQFF. The CDR3 DNA reads as TGTGCCAGCAGCGTGCTAGGGACTAGCGGGAGGGCCTACAATGAGCAGTTCTTC.